Presented here are 12 T cell receptor beta chains from one specimen sequenced in a study of molecular identifiers for immune sequencing clone quantification. TCRdb used MiXCR to reprocess the PCR reads, holding one entry per CDR3 protein. The sample consists of about 320,000 distinct CDR3 sequences, roughly 23% of them appearing once. What was sequenced was naive CD8+ T cells from blood, with Jurkat cell RNA spiked in. Subset described: FACS-sorted CD8+CD4-CCR7+CD45RA+ naive T cells. The receptors were sampled from a human donor in good health. Some libraries in this study had Jurkat cell RNA spiked in.

This chain joins TRBV20-1 and TRBJ2-2; D call uncertain. This CDR3 has 11 amino acids. V lost 6 bases to trimming and J lost 5 bases, with 7 bases between them. Germline CDR1 is DFQATT and CDR2 is SNEGSKA (reference sequence). CDR3 DNA: TGCAGTGCGACCCTTACCGGGGAGCTGTTTTTT. Protein product: CSATLTGELFF.

The chain is built from TRBV10-1 and TRBJ2-3; 7 bases line up with TRBD1. The ends lost 4 bases at V and 2 bases at J; junction bases unmatched: 3. The CDR3 runs 14 residues. Germline assignment: CDR1 WNHNN and CDR2 SYGVQD (reference sequence). The DNA of the CDR3 is TGCGCCAGCAGTGGGGACAGACCCACAGATACGCAGTATTTT. Its translation is CASSGDRPTDTQYF.

The chain recombines TRBV7-6 with TRBJ1-5, with D possibly being TRBD1 (5 bases). The CDR3 consists of 18 residues. The germline V gene has CDR1 SGHVS and CDR2 FNYEAQ. V dropped 4 bases and J dropped 0 bases, with 19 bases sitting between them. For the CDR3, the DNA is TGTGCCAGCAGCTCCCGGGACGCCCGAACCTATAGCAATCAGCCCCAGCATTTT. It encodes CASSSRDARTYSNQPQHF.

V is TRBV9 and J is TRBJ2-2, with 7 bases identical to TRBD1. V was clipped by 3 bases and J by 6 bases; unmatched bases: 11. The CDR3 runs 16 residues. Germline V lookup: CDR1 SGDLS, CDR2 YYNGEE. The CDR3 here is CASSGGQESTPGELFF. The DNA for the CDR3 is TGTGCCAGCAGCGGCGGACAGGAAAGCACACCCGGGGAGCTGTTTTTT.

On this clonotype itself: A clone one base away is much larger, so this may be a read error. The chain recombines TRBV20-1 with TRBJ2-7; 11 bases line up with TRBD2. The CDR3 extends over 14 amino acids. CDR1 is DFQATT, CDR2 SNEGSKA, per germline (reference sequence). V shed 7 bases, J shed 2 bases, and the junction held 7 bases outside the gene matches. CDR3: CSVTGTSGTYEQYF. The CDR3 DNA sequence: TGCAGTGTCACCGGGACTAGCGGAACCTACGAGCAGTACTTC.

In its sample, this clonotype was seen many times. This chain connects TRBV5-6 to TRBJ1-2; D remains ambiguous. V was pared by 0 bases and J by 8 bases, with 11 bases between. The germline V gene encodes CDR1 SGHDT and CDR2 YYEEEE. CDR3 length: 13 amino acids. This CDR3 reads CASSLVQQSGYTF. DNA of the CDR3: TGTGCCAGCAGCTTGGTACAGCAATCGGGCTACACCTTC.

This clonotype was recorded at least ten times. V gene TRBV7-3 combines with J gene TRBJ2-1; D is possibly TRBD1 or TRBD2 (5 bases each). This CDR3 is 15 amino acids long. Germline V CDR1 and CDR2: SGHTA, FQGTGA. Trimming left V 5 bases short and J 4 bases short, with 15 bases between. CDR3 loop: CASSLGPGPYNEQFF. As DNA, the CDR3 is TGTGCCAGCAGCCTCGGTCCGGGACCTTACAATGAGCAGTTCTTC. Variable domain in full (rest from reference TRBV7-3 and TRBJ2-1): GAGVSQTPSNKVTEKGKYVELRCDPISGHTALYWYRQSLGQGPEFLIYFQGTGAADDSGLPNDRFFAVRPEGSVSTLKIQRTERGDSAVYLCASSLGPGPYNEQFFGPGTRLTVL.

This clonotype has at least ten counts. The chain joins TRBV4-1 to TRBJ1-1; unclear D gene. CDR1 is MGHRA and CDR2 is YSYEKL in the germline V gene. The CDR3 is 13 amino acids. Trimming removed 1 base at V and 3 bases at J, with 6 bases between. CDR3 sequence: CASSQGVYTEAFF. Written as DNA, the CDR3 is TGCGCCAGCAGCCAAGGGGTTTACACTGAAGCTTTCTTT.

The table lists this clonotype with a few counts. The chain recombines TRBV4-3 with TRBJ1-4, with 10 bases fitting TRBD1. The V segment lost 0 bases and the J segment 8 bases; nucleotides outside the gene matches: 6. Looked up from germline, CDR1 is LGHNA and CDR2 is YSLEER. CDR3 length: 16 residues. In nucleotides, the CDR3 is TGCGCCAGCAGCCAAGATTCGACAGGGGGCAGCGAAAAACTGTTTTTT. Its translation: CASSQDSTGGSEKLFF.

Ten or more counts support this clonotype. The chain employs TRBV28 and TRBJ2-2, with TRBD2 as a possible D gene (5 bases). The CDR3 has 14 residues. CDR1 and CDR2 (germline): MDHEN, SYDVKM. V was shortened by 8 bases and J by 1 base, with 11 bases between the two germline ends. CDR3 amino acids: CASALALNTGELFF. As DNA, the CDR3 is TGTGCCAGCGCCCTAGCACTGAACACCGGGGAGCTGTTTTTT.

The chain recombines TRBV13 with TRBJ2-3; D perhaps matches TRBD2 (5 bases). This CDR3 has 16 amino acids. Trimming took 5 bases from V and 0 from J, leaving 15 bases between them. Germline V CDR1 and CDR2: PRHDT, FYEKMQ (reference sequence). CDR3 in amino acids: CASSEWGATSTDTQYF. CDR3 DNA: TGTGCCAGCAGCGAATGGGGAGCGACTAGCACAGATACGCAGTATTTT.

This clonotype was seen at least ten times. This chain joins TRBV5-6 and TRBJ2-7, with D perhaps matching TRBD1 (7 bases). This CDR3 is built from 15 residues. Germline V gene sequence: CDR1 SGHDT, CDR2 YYEEEE. Between the trimmed V and J ends, which lost 4 bases and 3 bases, there was a span of 17 bases. The CDR3, as DNA: TGTGCCAGCAGCGGGGGGACAGCCACATACTACGAGCAGTACTTC. Translating gives CASSGGTATYYEQYF. Complete variable domain (other parts from reference TRBV5-6 and TRBJ2-7): DAGVTQSPTHLIKTRGQQVTLRCSPKSGHDTVSWYQQALGQGPQFIFQYYEEEERQRGNFPDRFSGHQFPNYSSELNVNALLLGDSALYLCASSGGTATYYEQYFGPGTRLTVT.